A selection of T cell receptor beta chains follows, all from one sample in a study of T cells in Graves' hyperthyroidism and ophthalmopathy. Each CDR3 protein is one row after TCRdb ran MiXCR on the multiplex PCR reads. The sample records 500,000 to 800,000 distinct CDR3 sequences, approximately 42% being singletons. The sample comprised peripheral blood or thyroid tissue (not recorded which). The receptors derive from an adult man with Graves' disease, either hyperthyroidism or ophthalmopathy (not recorded which). CDR3s include the opening cysteine and the closing phenylalanine or tryptophan. The order of the fields is D gene, J gene, V gene, clone size, CDR3 protein, CDR3 DNA. D genes are given only for firm matches. Where a row states a size, it is once, few, many or the class of an expanded clone; other rows omit it.

D gene: TRBD1
J gene: TRBJ1-1
V gene: TRBV29-1
clone size: many
CDR3 protein: CSVGEQGALTEAFF
CDR3 DNA: TGCAGCGTTGGTGAACAGGGGGCTTTAACTGAAGCTTTCTTT

D gene: TRBD1
J gene: TRBJ1-4
V gene: TRBV2
clone size: -
CDR3 protein: CASSVRGYDNEKLFF
CDR3 DNA: TGTGCCAGCAGTGTCAGGGGGTATGATAATGAAAAACTGTTTTTT

D gene: TRBD1
J gene: TRBJ1-4
V gene: TRBV11-1
clone size: once
CDR3 protein: CASSPSGQANEKLFF
CDR3 DNA: TGTGCCAGCTCACCGTCGGGACAGGCAAATGAAAAACTGTTTTTT

D gene: -
J gene: TRBJ2-7
V gene: TRBV6-1
clone size: few
CDR3 protein: CASSDMRIYEQYF
CDR3 DNA: TGTGCCAGCAGTGATATGAGGATTTACGAGCAGTACTTC

D gene: -
J gene: TRBJ2-6
V gene: TRBV9
clone size: -
CDR3 protein: CASSVGPGLSGANVLTF
CDR3 DNA: TGTGCCAGCAGCGTAGGTCCAGGACTCTCTGGGGCCAACGTCCTGACTTTC

D gene: -
J gene: TRBJ2-7
V gene: TRBV2
clone size: -
CDR3 protein: CASSQDPRGAAGVSYEQYF
CDR3 DNA: TGTGCCAGCAGCCAAGATCCTCGGGGGGCGGCAGGGGTCTCCTACGAGCAGTACTTC

D gene: -
J gene: TRBJ1-3
V gene: TRBV10-1
clone size: once
CDR3 protein: CASSVGIAGNTIYF
CDR3 DNA: TGCGCCAGCAGTGTCGGGATCGCGGGAAACACCATATATTTT

D gene: -
J gene: TRBJ2-7
V gene: TRBV3-1
clone size: many
CDR3 protein: CASSQSADEQYF
CDR3 DNA: TGTGCCAGCAGCCAATCCGCCGACGAGCAGTACTTC

D gene: -
J gene: TRBJ1-6
V gene: TRBV2
clone size: -
CDR3 protein: CASSLDAGGRDSPPHF
CDR3 DNA: TGTGCCAGCAGCTTAGATGCTGGGGGCAGGGATTCACCCCCCCACTTT

D gene: -
J gene: TRBJ2-5
V gene: TRBV15
clone size: -
CDR3 protein: CATGGVGQETQYF
CDR3 DNA: TGTGCCACGGGTGGGGTAGGGCAAGAGACCCAGTACTTC

D gene: -
J gene: TRBJ1-5
V gene: TRBV6-1
clone size: -
CDR3 protein: CASPLGPKWGNQPQHF
CDR3 DNA: TGTGCCAGCCCTTTAGGCCCGAAGTGGGGCAATCAGCCCCAGCATTTT

D gene: -
J gene: TRBJ1-1
V gene: TRBV20-1
clone size: -
CDR3 protein: CSARWDKNTEAFF
CDR3 DNA: TGCAGTGCTAGATGGGACAAGAACACTGAAGCTTTCTTT

D gene: TRBD2
J gene: TRBJ2-5
V gene: TRBV20-1
clone size: -
CDR3 protein: CSAREAGAWETQYF
CDR3 DNA: TGCAGTGCTAGGGAAGCGGGAGCCTGGGAGACCCAGTACTTC

D gene: -
J gene: TRBJ2-7
V gene: TRBV7-6
clone size: -
CDR3 protein: CASRGGRNEQYF
CDR3 DNA: TGTGCCAGCAGGGGGGGGCGCAACGAGCAGTACTTC

D gene: -
J gene: TRBJ1-1
V gene: TRBV7-2
clone size: -
CDR3 protein: CAWSAGGVTEAFF
CDR3 DNA: TGCGCCTGGAGTGCAGGTGGGGTCACTGAAGCTTTCTTT

D gene: -
J gene: TRBJ1-4
V gene: TRBV7-9
clone size: many
CDR3 protein: CASSLGSGSNEKLFF
CDR3 DNA: TGTGCCAGCAGCTTAGGGTCAGGGTCTAATGAAAAACTGTTTTTT

D gene: -
J gene: TRBJ1-5
V gene: TRBV12-3/TRBV12-4
clone size: many
CDR3 protein: CASSSRIPRGRGQPQHF
CDR3 DNA: TGTGCCAGCAGTTCGCGAATTCCCAGGGGAAGAGGTCAGCCCCAGCATTTT

D gene: -
J gene: TRBJ2-5
V gene: TRBV6-5
clone size: many
CDR3 protein: CASSESGIETQYF
CDR3 DNA: TGTGCCAGCAGTGAATCAGGCATTGAGACCCAGTACTTC

D gene: TRBD1
J gene: TRBJ2-5
V gene: TRBV7-8
clone size: few
CDR3 protein: CASSLVMGWRLTGLQETQYF
CDR3 DNA: TGTGCCAGCAGCTTAGTCATGGGATGGCGATTGACAGGGCTTCAAGAGACCCAGTACTTC

D gene: TRBD1
J gene: TRBJ2-5
V gene: TRBV5-1
clone size: once
CDR3 protein: CVSSLVGGDETQYF
CDR3 DNA: TGCGTCAGCAGCTTGGTAGGGGGCGATGAGACCCAGTACTTC

D gene: TRBD1
J gene: TRBJ2-7
V gene: TRBV12-5
clone size: -
CDR3 protein: CASGYGTGYEQYF
CDR3 DNA: TGTGCTAGTGGTTACGGGACAGGCTACGAGCAGTACTTC

D gene: TRBD2
J gene: TRBJ2-7
V gene: TRBV7-9
clone size: few
CDR3 protein: CASSIRGGMGTYEQYF
CDR3 DNA: TGTGCCAGCAGCATCCGGGGGGGGATGGGCACTTACGAGCAGTACTTC

D gene: -
J gene: TRBJ1-2
V gene: TRBV7-9
clone size: once
CDR3 protein: CASSRDRGTGYTF
CDR3 DNA: TGTGCCAGCAGTAGGGACCGTGGAACAGGCTACACCTTC

D gene: -
J gene: TRBJ1-1
V gene: TRBV7-9
clone size: many
CDR3 protein: CASTPIGVGTEAFF
CDR3 DNA: TGTGCCAGCACTCCGATCGGGGTTGGAACTGAAGCTTTCTTT

D gene: -
J gene: TRBJ1-3
V gene: TRBV6-1
clone size: few
CDR3 protein: CASSEAGAGNTIYF
CDR3 DNA: TGTGCCAGCAGTGAAGCGGGGGCCGGAAACACCATATATTTT

D gene: -
J gene: TRBJ2-5
V gene: TRBV20-1
clone size: once
CDR3 protein: CSATSTGWGAETQYF
CDR3 DNA: TGCAGTGCTACCTCAACAGGGTGGGGCGCGGAGACCCAGTACTTC

D gene: TRBD2
J gene: TRBJ2-7
V gene: TRBV19
clone size: few
CDR3 protein: CASSPRVSGPYEQYF
CDR3 DNA: TGTGCCAGTAGTCCGCGGGTTAGCGGGCCCTACGAGCAGTACTTC

D gene: -
J gene: TRBJ1-1
V gene: TRBV9
clone size: -
CDR3 protein: CASSVGMAFSTEAFF
CDR3 DNA: TGTGCCAGCAGCGTAGGGATGGCATTTAGTACTGAAGCTTTCTTT

D gene: TRBD1
J gene: TRBJ2-5
V gene: TRBV6-4
clone size: -
CDR3 protein: CASSDPGGEETQYF
CDR3 DNA: TGTGCCAGCAGTGACCCAGGGGGCGAGGAGACCCAGTACTTC

D gene: TRBD1
J gene: TRBJ1-2
V gene: TRBV29-1
clone size: many
CDR3 protein: CSVPIQGVGGYTF
CDR3 DNA: TGCAGCGTCCCAATACAGGGGGTCGGGGGCTACACCTTC

D gene: TRBD1
J gene: TRBJ1-4
V gene: TRBV29-1
clone size: many
CDR3 protein: CSVETAGQSNEKLFF
CDR3 DNA: TGCAGCGTTGAAACCGCGGGACAGTCTAATGAAAAACTGTTTTTT

D gene: -
J gene: TRBJ2-5
V gene: TRBV2
clone size: few
CDR3 protein: CASTYTHQETQYF
CDR3 DNA: TGTGCCAGCACGTATACACATCAAGAGACCCAGTACTTC

D gene: -
J gene: TRBJ2-5
V gene: TRBV7-3
clone size: many
CDR3 protein: CASSLTLGQGETQYF
CDR3 DNA: TGTGCCAGCAGCTTAACACTGGGGCAGGGAGAGACCCAGTACTTC

D gene: TRBD1
J gene: TRBJ2-6
V gene: TRBV29-1
clone size: -
CDR3 protein: CSVGGGGSGANVLTF
CDR3 DNA: TGCAGCGTTGGAGGGGGCGGGTCTGGGGCCAACGTCCTGACTTTC

D gene: -
J gene: TRBJ1-2
V gene: TRBV6-5
clone size: few
CDR3 protein: CASSQDPSGPPGYTF
CDR3 DNA: TGTGCCAGCAGCCAAGACCCGTCAGGGCCGCCTGGCTACACCTTC

D gene: -
J gene: TRBJ1-1
V gene: TRBV9
clone size: -
CDR3 protein: CASNGGGGSTEAFF
CDR3 DNA: TGTGCCAGCAACGGAGGGGGAGGGAGCACTGAAGCTTTCTTT

D gene: -
J gene: TRBJ1-2
V gene: TRBV7-2
clone size: many
CDR3 protein: CASSLQGRGGGYTF
CDR3 DNA: TGTGCCAGCAGCTTACAGGGCAGGGGCGGAGGCTACACCTTC

D gene: -
J gene: TRBJ1-1
V gene: TRBV20-1
clone size: once
CDR3 protein: CSASSGGTGGQHTEAFF
CDR3 DNA: TGCAGTGCTAGTAGCGGAGGCACCGGGGGGCAGCACACTGAAGCTTTCTTT

D gene: TRBD2
J gene: TRBJ2-3
V gene: TRBV5-4
clone size: -
CDR3 protein: CASSRSSGLTDTQYF
CDR3 DNA: TGTGCCAGCAGTCGTTCTAGCGGACTCACAGATACGCAGTATTTT

D gene: TRBD1
J gene: TRBJ1-2
V gene: TRBV5-1
clone size: -
CDR3 protein: CASSPGQGINYGYTF
CDR3 DNA: TGCGCCAGCAGCCCCGGACAGGGAATTAACTATGGCTACACCTTC

D gene: -
J gene: TRBJ2-2
V gene: TRBV7-9
clone size: many
CDR3 protein: CASSLGGIGELFF
CDR3 DNA: TGTGCCAGCAGCTTAGGTGGCATCGGGGAGCTGTTTTTT

D gene: TRBD1
J gene: TRBJ1-6
V gene: TRBV9
clone size: few
CDR3 protein: CASSYSRQGETPLHF
CDR3 DNA: TGTGCCAGCAGTTACTCTCGCCAGGGGGAAACACCCCTCCACTTT

D gene: TRBD1
J gene: TRBJ1-1
V gene: TRBV10-3
clone size: -
CDR3 protein: CAISEWTGTEAFF
CDR3 DNA: TGTGCCATCAGTGAGTGGACAGGGACTGAAGCTTTCTTT

D gene: TRBD1
J gene: TRBJ1-6
V gene: TRBV14
clone size: many
CDR3 protein: CASSQLGDRGNSPLHF
CDR3 DNA: TGTGCCAGCAGCCAGCTGGGGGACAGGGGCAATTCACCCCTCCACTTT

D gene: -
J gene: TRBJ1-2
V gene: TRBV19
clone size: many
CDR3 protein: CASGARGAAGYTF
CDR3 DNA: TGTGCCAGCGGGGCACGGGGGGCAGCTGGCTACACCTTC

D gene: -
J gene: TRBJ1-1
V gene: TRBV20-1
clone size: -
CDR3 protein: CGARVTGSGMNTEAFF
CDR3 DNA: TGCGGTGCTAGAGTAACCGGGTCTGGGATGAACACTGAAGCTTTCTTT

D gene: TRBD1
J gene: TRBJ1-6
V gene: TRBV15
clone size: once
CDR3 protein: CATSLRQGDQPLHF
CDR3 DNA: TGTGCCACCAGCCTCCGACAGGGGGATCAGCCCCTCCACTTT

D gene: -
J gene: TRBJ1-4
V gene: TRBV29-1
clone size: -
CDR3 protein: CSVVRAGKGEKLFF
CDR3 DNA: TGCAGCGTTGTCAGGGCAGGGAAGGGTGAAAAACTGTTTTTT

D gene: -
J gene: TRBJ1-1
V gene: TRBV7-9
clone size: -
CDR3 protein: CASSQVPATHEAFF
CDR3 DNA: TGTGCCAGCAGCCAAGTGCCAGCCACCCATGAAGCTTTCTTT

D gene: TRBD1
J gene: TRBJ1-2
V gene: TRBV9
clone size: -
CDR3 protein: CASSRNDRWDSGGYTF
CDR3 DNA: TGTGCCAGCAGCCGAAACGACCGATGGGACAGCGGGGGCTACACCTTC

D gene: TRBD1
J gene: TRBJ2-6
V gene: TRBV15
clone size: -
CDR3 protein: CATSPIAGTVLSGADVLTF
CDR3 DNA: TGTGCCACCAGCCCTATAGCCGGGACAGTCCTCTCTGGGGCCGACGTCCTGACTTTC

D gene: -
J gene: TRBJ1-2
V gene: TRBV19
clone size: -
CDR3 protein: CASRSVASYLSHGYTF
CDR3 DNA: TGTGCCAGTAGGTCAGTGGCGTCGTACCTCTCCCATGGCTACACCTTC

D gene: TRBD1
J gene: TRBJ2-5
V gene: TRBV10-2
clone size: many
CDR3 protein: CASSRTGGVQETQYF
CDR3 DNA: TGCGCCAGCAGTCGGACAGGGGGTGTACAAGAGACCCAGTACTTC